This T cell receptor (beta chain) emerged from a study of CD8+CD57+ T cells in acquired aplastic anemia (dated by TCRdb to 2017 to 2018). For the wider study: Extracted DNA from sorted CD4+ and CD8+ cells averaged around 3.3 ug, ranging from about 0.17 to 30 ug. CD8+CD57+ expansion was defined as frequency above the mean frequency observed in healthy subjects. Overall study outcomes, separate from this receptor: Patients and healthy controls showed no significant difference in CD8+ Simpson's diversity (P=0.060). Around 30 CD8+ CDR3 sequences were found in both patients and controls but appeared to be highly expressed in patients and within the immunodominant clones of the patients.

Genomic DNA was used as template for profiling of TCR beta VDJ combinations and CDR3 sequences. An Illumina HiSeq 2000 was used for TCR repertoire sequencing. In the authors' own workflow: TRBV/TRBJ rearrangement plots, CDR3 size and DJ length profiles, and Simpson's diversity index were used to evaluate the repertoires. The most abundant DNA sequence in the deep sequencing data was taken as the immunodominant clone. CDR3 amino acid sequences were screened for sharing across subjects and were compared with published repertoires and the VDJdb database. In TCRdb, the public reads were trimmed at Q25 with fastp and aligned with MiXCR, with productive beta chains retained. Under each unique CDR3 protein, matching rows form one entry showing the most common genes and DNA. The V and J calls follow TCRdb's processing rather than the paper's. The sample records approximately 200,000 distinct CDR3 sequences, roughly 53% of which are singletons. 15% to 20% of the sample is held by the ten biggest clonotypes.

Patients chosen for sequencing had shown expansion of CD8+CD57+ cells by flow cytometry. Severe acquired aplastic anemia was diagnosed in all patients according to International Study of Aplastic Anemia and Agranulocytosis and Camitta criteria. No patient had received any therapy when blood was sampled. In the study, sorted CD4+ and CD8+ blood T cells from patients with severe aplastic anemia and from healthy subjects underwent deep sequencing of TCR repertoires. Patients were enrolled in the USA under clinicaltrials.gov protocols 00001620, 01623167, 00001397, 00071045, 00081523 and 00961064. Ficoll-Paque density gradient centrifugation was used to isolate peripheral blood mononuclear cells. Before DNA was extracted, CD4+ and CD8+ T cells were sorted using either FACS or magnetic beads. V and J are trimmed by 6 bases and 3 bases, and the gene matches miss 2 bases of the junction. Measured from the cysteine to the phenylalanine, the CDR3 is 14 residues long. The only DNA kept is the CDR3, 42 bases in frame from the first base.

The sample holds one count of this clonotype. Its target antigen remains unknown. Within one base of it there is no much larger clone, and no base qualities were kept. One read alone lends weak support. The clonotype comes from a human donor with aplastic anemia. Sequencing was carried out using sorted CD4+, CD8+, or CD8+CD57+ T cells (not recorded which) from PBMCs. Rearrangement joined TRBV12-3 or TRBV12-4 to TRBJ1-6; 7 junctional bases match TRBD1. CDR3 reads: CASRWDSYNSPLHF. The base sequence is TGTGCCAGCAGGTGGGACAGCTATAATTCACCCCTCCACTTT.